The 17 T cell receptor beta chains below all came from one sample that was sequenced in a study of cytomegalovirus exposure and HLA in healthy donors. 13 Jbeta primers and 60 Vbeta primers were used for the PCR. The repertoire was sequenced with immunoSEQ multiplex PCR; TCRdb's copy has only in-frame clones and lacks some. The profile shows about 130,000 clones, about 79% of them singletons. Material for sequencing was PBMCs. These receptors were taken from a man aged 45-60 years in good health and CMV-seronegative.

The J gene is TRBJ2-2, the V gene TRBV25-1, with 7 bases identical to TRBD1. The assigned J gene may be wrong: the sequence end matches TRBJ1-3 better. The CDR3 is 13 amino acids. Germline V CDR1 and CDR2: MGHDK, SYGVNS. The CDR3 region is CASSDDRAETIYF. The DNA for the CDR3 is TGTGCCAGCAGTGATGACAGGGCCGAGACCATATATTTT.

This chain joins TRBV5-6 and TRBJ2-7; the match to TRBD1 covers 8 bases. The V gene end was trimmed by 1 base and the J gene end by 6 bases; junction bases not matched to a gene: 9. CDR1 and CDR2 from the germline V gene are SGHDT and YYEEEE. The CDR3 is made up of 15 amino acids. CDR3: CASSLTGTGPREQYF. CDR3 sequence (DNA): TGTGCCAGCAGCTTGACCGGGACAGGTCCTCGCGAGCAGTACTTC.

The genes are TRBV2 and TRBJ2-7; 7 bases agree with TRBD1. Germline values: CDR1 SNHLY, CDR2 FYNNEI. The CDR3 loop spans 12 amino acids. J gave up 3 bases and V 4 bases, and 0 bases lay outside the gene matches. CDR3 DNA: TGTGCCAGCAGTGGGGACAGCTACGAGCAGTACTTC. Protein sequence: CASSGDSYEQYF.

This clone was recorded a few times. The chain has TRBV19 and TRBJ2-1, with D possibly matching TRBD2 (5 bases). The V gene lost 3 bases and the J gene lost 3 bases, with 9 bases spanning the gap. Germline V lookup: CDR1 LNHDA, CDR2 SQIVND (reference sequence). This CDR3 is built from 14 residues. The CDR3 spells CASSMRGRYNEQFF. The CDR3 DNA sequence: TGTGCCAGTAGTATGAGAGGGCGCTACAATGAGCAGTTCTTC.

This clone has just one count. The chain recombines TRBV5-1 with TRBJ2-3, with TRBD2 matching 7 bases. In germline, CDR1 is SGHRS, CDR2 YFSETQ. Trimming at V came to 0 bases and at J to 0 bases, leaving 7 bases not matched to a gene. CDR3 length equals 17 residues. The CDR3 nucleotides read TGCGCCAGCAGCTTGGCCAACGGGGGGATGAGCACAGATACGCAGTATTTT. This gives the protein CASSLANGGMSTDTQYF.

The rearrangement joins TRBV7-6 to TRBJ2-1; 7 bases agree with TRBD1. The germline V gene has CDR1 SGHVS and CDR2 FNYEAQ. There are 15 residues in the CDR3. Trimming at V came to 1 base and at J to 7 bases, leaving 7 bases not matched to a gene. The CDR3 is CASSLGQGQGNEQFF. The DNA of the CDR3 is TGTGCCAGCAGCTTAGGACAGGGTCAAGGGAATGAGCAGTTCTTC. The whole variable domain, filled in from reference TRBV7-6 and TRBJ2-1, reads GAGVSQSPRYKVTKRGQDVALRCDPISGHVSLYWYRQALGQGPEFLTYFNYEAQQDKSGLPNDRFSAERPEGSISTLTIQRTEQRDSAMYRCASSLGQGQGNEQFFGPGTRLTVL.

V usage is TRBV19 and J usage is TRBJ2-1; maybe TRBD2 (6 bases). Germline values: CDR1 LNHDA, CDR2 SQIVND (reference sequence). CDR3 length: 14 residues. Trimming stripped 2 bases from V and 7 bases from J, with 12 bases between. The CDR3 DNA sequence: TGTGCCAGTAGTATACAGGGAGGAGGGAATGAGCAGTTCTTC. Protein: CASSIQGGGNEQFF.

The chain combines TRBV18 with TRBJ2-1; 8 bases fit TRBD1. This CDR3 is built from 15 residues. V shed 2 bases, J shed 7 bases, and the junction held 7 bases outside the gene matches. Germline CDR1 is KGHSH and CDR2 is LQKENI. DNA of the CDR3: TGTGCCAGCTCACCAATCCAGGGGGCAGGAAATGAGCAGTTCTTC. It specifies CASSPIQGAGNEQFF. Full variable domain (remainder filled in from reference TRBV18 and TRBJ2-1): NAGVMQNPRHLVRRRGQEARLRCSPMKGHSHVYWYRQLPEEGLKFMVYLQKENIIDESGMPKERFSAEFPKEGPSILRIQQVVRGDSAAYFCASSPIQGAGNEQFFGPGTRLTVL.

The chain recombines TRBV15 with TRBJ2-1, with D maybe TRBD2 (7 bases). Germline lookup yields CDR1 LNHNV and CDR2 YYDKDF (reference sequence). Deletions cut 7 bases from V and 9 bases from J, with 19 bases between. This CDR3 comprises 14 residues. For the CDR3, the DNA is TGTGCCACCACTCCGACGGGGGGCCGAATTGAGCAGTTCTTC. It encodes CATTPTGGRIEQFF.

In nucleotides, the CDR3 is TGTGCCACCACCGGGGGAGGGTTCCACGAGCAGTACTTC. It translates to CATTGGGFHEQYF. The V call is TRBV5-6, the J call TRBJ2-7; 7 bases align to TRBD2. The V and J ends lost 9 bases and 5 bases, in that order; junction bases with no gene match: 11. CDR1 and CDR2 from the germline V gene are SGHDT and YYEEEE. This CDR3 has 13 amino acids.

The genes are TRBV19 and TRBJ1-5, with 7 nucleotides matching TRBD1. The trim removed 9 bases at V and 0 bases at J, leaving 11 bases unmatched. The length of the CDR3 is 16 residues. Germline CDR1 LNHDA, CDR2 SQIVND (reference sequence). The CDR3 sequence is CASTDRIVYSNQPQHF. As DNA, the CDR3 is TGTGCCAGCACGGACAGGATTGTTTATAGCAATCAGCCCCAGCATTTT.

V is TRBV9 and J is TRBJ2-1, with 9 bases identical to TRBD2. The CDR3 covers 17 residues. Germline V gene data show CDR1 as SGDLS and CDR2 as YYNGEE. The V and J ends lost 4 bases and 0 bases, in that order; junction bases with no gene match: 8. CDR3 protein: CASSNPRSGSSYNEQFF. CDR3 coding DNA: TGTGCCAGCAGCAACCCCCGTAGCGGGAGCTCCTACAATGAGCAGTTCTTC. The full variable domain, completed using reference TRBV9 and TRBJ2-1, is DSGVTQTPKHLITATGQRVTLRCSPRSGDLSVYWYQQSLDQGLQFLIQYYNGEERAKGNILERFSAQQFPDLHSELNLSSLELGDSALYFCASSNPRSGSSYNEQFFGPGTRLTVL.

Only one count was recorded for this clone. CDR3 bases: TGTGCCAGCCGACCGGGAGGGTTGGACACTGAAGCTTTCTTT. Translated, it gives CASRPGGLDTEAFF. J is TRBJ1-1 and V is TRBV5-4; D is uncertain. The germline gives CDR1 SGHNT, CDR2 YYREEE (reference sequence). Trimming took 7 bases from V and 3 from J, leaving 16 bases between them. CDR3 length equals 14 residues.

This chain links TRBV7-2 with TRBJ1-1, with 7 bases lining up with TRBD1. With V trimmed by 2 bases and J by 4 bases, 4 bases remained unmatched. The CDR3 runs 14 residues. CDR1 and CDR2 (germline): SGHTA, FQGNSA. DNA of the CDR3: TGTGCCAGCAGCTTATCGGCAGGGGGCACTGAAGCTTTCTTT. Translating gives CASSLSAGGTEAFF.

The V gene is TRBV7-9, the J gene TRBJ2-7; 7 bases match TRBD1. CDR1 and CDR2 from the germline V gene are SEHNR and FQNEAQ (reference sequence). V trimming: 0 bases; J trimming: 2 bases; junction bases outside the gene matches: 7. The CDR3 contains 16 residues. CDR3 sequence reads: CASSLAMGTAAYEQYF. CDR3 DNA: TGTGCCAGCAGCTTAGCGATGGGGACAGCCGCCTACGAGCAGTACTTC.

V and J are TRBV5-6 and TRBJ2-3; 8 nucleotides match TRBD2. The CDR3 spans 16 residues. Germline CDR1 reads SGHDT; CDR2 reads YYEEEE. The trim removed 0 bases at V and 5 bases at J, leaving 8 bases unmatched. CDR3 DNA sequence: TGTGCCAGCAGCTTGGGTCGGCGGGGGGCAGGAGATACGCAGTATTTT. Its protein product is CASSLGRRGAGDTQYF.

This clone occurred once. The rearrangement joins TRBV30 to TRBJ1-1, with 11 nucleotides matching TRBD1. Germline CDR1 reads GTSNPN; CDR2 reads SVGIG (reference sequence). CDR3 size: 13 residues. The V gene end was trimmed by 2 bases and the J gene end by 11 bases; junction bases not matched to a gene: 7. The CDR3 reads CAWSYGTGGEAFF. In nucleotides, the CDR3 is TGTGCCTGGAGTTACGGGACAGGGGGAGAGGCTTTCTTT.